The T cell receptor beta chain under discussion was sequenced for a study of naive and memory T cell subsets. Whole-study results and caveats: Especially in CD8 cells, naive repertoires contained a few larger clonotypes, possibly CD45RA-re-expressing memory cells. A clonotype means one alpha or beta sequence, not an alpha/beta pair. Gini index rose across naive, CM, EM and EMRA in CD4 and CD8.

This clonotype was detected a few times. Its target is unknown. The beta constant-region primer was an equimolar mix of two oligonucleotides covering TRBC1 and TRBC2. Four rounds of PCR amplified the ligated cDNA using nested alpha and beta constant-region primers plus SP2. TCRdb ran MiXCR on the UMI-ligation and nested PCR reads and lists one entry per CDR3 protein. The sample lists over 110,000 distinct CDR3 sequences; about a fifth were seen once. Separate alpha and beta amplification began at the second PCR step. CD4 T cells were positively selected, then CD8 T cells from the CD4-negative fraction. Germline V lookup: CDR1 MNHNY, CDR2 SVGAGI (reference sequence). The trim removed 8 bases at V and 8 bases at J, leaving 5 bases unmatched. The CDR3 totals 12 residues.

The chain joins TRBV6-6 to TRBJ1-3, with 8 bases identical to TRBD1. This clonotype was sampled from a human donor in good health. What was sequenced was naive CD8+ T cells from blood. As DNA, the CDR3 is TGTGCCAGCTCACAGGGGGAAGACACCATATATTTT. This sequence encodes CASSQGEDTIYF.